This T cell receptor (beta chain) was captured in a study of blood T cell repertoires in COVID-19. Generated by immunoSEQ multiplex PCR, the TCRdb table keeps only in-frame clones and is missing some. The sample holds 250,000 to 350,000 clones, roughly 89% seen once. The clonotype originates from a woman under 30 with acute COVID-19. Sequences were obtained from PBMCs or T cells enriched from blood (not recorded which).

CDR3 sequence (DNA): TGTGCCAGCAGTTTAATAGGACAGGCTAGGGATGGTGAAGCTTTCTTT. This gives the protein CASSLIGQARDGEAFF. The J gene is TRBJ1-1, the V gene TRBV28; TRBD1 matches 7 bases. The CDR3 contains 16 residues. Unmatched junction bases numbered 13, after V lost 2 bases and J lost 7 bases. Germline V lookup: CDR1 MDHEN, CDR2 SYDVKM.